Listed below are T cell receptor beta chains from one sample, sequenced in a study of early T cells in non-severe SARS-CoV-2 infection. TCRdb used MiXCR to reprocess the 5' RACE reads, holding one entry per CDR3 protein. The repertoire consists of roughly 41,000 distinct CDR3 sequences, with 4.5% to 5% occurring once and the leading ten covering approximately 4.8%. The material sequenced was whole blood. The receptors originated from an adult who was a healthcare worker with PCR-confirmed SARS-CoV-2 infection or an uninfected control (not recorded which). Both conserved end residues are part of each CDR3. Each record gives: D gene, J gene, V gene, clone size, CDR3 protein, CDR3 DNA. A D gene is named only where the DNA matches it firmly. Size is omitted from some rows. Given values are once, few, many or a class for expanded clones.

-	TRBJ2-5	TRBV7-2	many	CASSLGGARETQYF	TGTGCCAGCAGCCTCGGAGGTGCCAGAGAGACCCAGTACTTC
TRBD2	TRBJ2-7	TRBV4-1	few	CASSWTSGSRYEQYF	TGCGCCAGCAGTTGGACTAGCGGGAGTAGATACGAGCAGTACTTC
TRBD1	TRBJ1-6	TRBV27	many	CATSNGQGDSPLHF	TGTGCCACCTCGAACGGACAGGGGGACTCACCCCTCCACTTT
TRBD1	TRBJ1-4	TRBV6-6	many	CASSYVQGAAPEKLFF	TGTGCCAGCAGTTACGTTCAGGGGGCGGCCCCGGAAAAACTGTTTTTT
-	TRBJ2-4	TRBV7-7	few	CASSPNRPALGSPTTIQYF	TGTGCCAGCAGCCCGAACAGGCCGGCACTCGGGAGCCCAACAACCATTCAGTACTTC
-	TRBJ2-4	TRBV29-1	few	CSVEESGHNIQYF	TGCAGCGTTGAAGAATCAGGACACAACATTCAGTACTTC
-	TRBJ2-7	TRBV3-1	few	CASSLWEAEQYF	TGTGCCAGCAGCCTCTGGGAGGCCGAGCAGTACTTC
-	TRBJ1-6	TRBV6-5	-	CASSYSKGSSYNSPLHF	TGTGCCAGCAGTTACTCGAAGGGGAGCTCCTATAATTCACCCCTCCACTTT
-	TRBJ1-1	TRBV20-1	-	CSARDGVPNTEAFF	TGCAGTGCTAGAGATGGGGTCCCGAACACTGAAGCTTTCTTT
-	TRBJ2-1	TRBV7-9	many	CASSFDLTGNEQFF	TGTGCCAGCAGCTTTGACTTAACGGGGAATGAGCAGTTCTTC
-	TRBJ2-1	TRBV3-1	-	CASSKDPYNEQFF	TGTGCCAGCAGCAAGGACCCCTACAATGAGCAGTTCTTC
-	TRBJ1-6	TRBV11-2	many	CASSLDWGNNSPLHF	TGTGCCAGCAGCTTAGATTGGGGTAATAATTCACCCCTCCACTTT
-	TRBJ1-5	TRBV6-1	-	CASTGGSIYSNQPQHF	TGTGCCAGCACGGGAGGATCAATTTATAGCAATCAGCCCCAGCATTTT
-	TRBJ1-2	TRBV21-1	few	CASSPRTGDYGYTF	TGTGCCAGCAGCCCGCGGACAGGCGACTATGGCTACACCTTC
-	TRBJ1-2	TRBV5-1	few	CASSLDPINYGYTF	TGCGCCAGCAGCTTAGACCCGATTAACTATGGCTACACCTTC
-	TRBJ2-3	TRBV7-9	medium-sized	CASSRGTDTQYF	TGTGCCAGCAGCAGGGGCACAGATACGCAGTATTTT
-	TRBJ1-4	TRBV12-3/TRBV12-4	many	CASLRENEKLFF	TGTGCCAGCTTGCGGGAGAATGAAAAACTGTTTTTT